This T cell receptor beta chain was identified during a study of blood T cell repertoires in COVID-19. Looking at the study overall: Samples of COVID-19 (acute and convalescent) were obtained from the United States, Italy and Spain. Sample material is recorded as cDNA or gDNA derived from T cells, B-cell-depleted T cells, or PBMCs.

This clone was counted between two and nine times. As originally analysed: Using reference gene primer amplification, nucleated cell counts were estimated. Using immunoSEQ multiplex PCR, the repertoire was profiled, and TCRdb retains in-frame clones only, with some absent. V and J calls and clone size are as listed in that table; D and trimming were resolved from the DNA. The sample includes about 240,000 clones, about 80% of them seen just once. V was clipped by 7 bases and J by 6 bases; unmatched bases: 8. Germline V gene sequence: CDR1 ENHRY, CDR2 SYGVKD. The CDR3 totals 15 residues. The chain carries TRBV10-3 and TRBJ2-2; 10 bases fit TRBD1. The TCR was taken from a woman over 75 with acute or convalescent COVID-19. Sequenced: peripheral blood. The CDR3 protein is CAITGQGGGAGELFF. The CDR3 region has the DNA TGTGCCATCACCGGACAGGGGGGAGGGGCCGGGGAGCTGTTTTTT.